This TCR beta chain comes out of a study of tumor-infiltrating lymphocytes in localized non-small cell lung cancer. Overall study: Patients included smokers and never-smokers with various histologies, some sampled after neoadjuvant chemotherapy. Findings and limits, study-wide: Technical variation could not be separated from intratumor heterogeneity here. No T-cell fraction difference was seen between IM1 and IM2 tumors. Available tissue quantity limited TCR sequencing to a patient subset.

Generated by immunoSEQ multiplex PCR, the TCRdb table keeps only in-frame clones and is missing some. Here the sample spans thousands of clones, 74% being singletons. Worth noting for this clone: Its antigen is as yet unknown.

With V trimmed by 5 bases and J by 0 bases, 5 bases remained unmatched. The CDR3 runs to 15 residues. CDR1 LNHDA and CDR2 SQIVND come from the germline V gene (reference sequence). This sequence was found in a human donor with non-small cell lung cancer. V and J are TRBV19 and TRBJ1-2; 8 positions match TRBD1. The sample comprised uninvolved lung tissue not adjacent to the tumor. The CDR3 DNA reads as TGTGCCAGTAGTTCCGACAGGGGAGCTAACTATGGCTACACCTTC. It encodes CASSSDRGANYGYTF.